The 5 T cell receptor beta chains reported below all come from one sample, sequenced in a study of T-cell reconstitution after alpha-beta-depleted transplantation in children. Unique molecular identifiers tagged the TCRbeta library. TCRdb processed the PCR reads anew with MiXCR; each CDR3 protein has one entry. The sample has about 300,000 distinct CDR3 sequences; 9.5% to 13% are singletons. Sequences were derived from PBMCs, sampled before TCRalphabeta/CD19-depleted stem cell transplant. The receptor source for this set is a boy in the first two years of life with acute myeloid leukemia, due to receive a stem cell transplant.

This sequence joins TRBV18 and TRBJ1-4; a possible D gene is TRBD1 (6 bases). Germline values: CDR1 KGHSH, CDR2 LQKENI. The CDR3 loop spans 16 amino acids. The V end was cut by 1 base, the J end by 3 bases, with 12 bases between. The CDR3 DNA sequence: TGTGCCAGCTCACCACAAACAGGGCGATCTAATGAAAAACTGTTTTTT. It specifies CASSPQTGRSNEKLFF.

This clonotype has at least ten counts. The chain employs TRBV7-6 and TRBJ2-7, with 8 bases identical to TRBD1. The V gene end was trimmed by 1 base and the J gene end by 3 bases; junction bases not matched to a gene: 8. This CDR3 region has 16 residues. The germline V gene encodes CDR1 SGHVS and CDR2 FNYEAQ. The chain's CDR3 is CASSLVPGQGLYEQYF. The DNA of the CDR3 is TGTGCCAGCAGCTTAGTTCCCGGACAGGGCCTCTACGAGCAGTACTTC.

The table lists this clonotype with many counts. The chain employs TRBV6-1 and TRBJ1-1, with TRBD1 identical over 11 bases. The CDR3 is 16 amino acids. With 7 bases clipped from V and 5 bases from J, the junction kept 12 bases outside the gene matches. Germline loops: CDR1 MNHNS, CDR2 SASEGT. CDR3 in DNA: TGTGCCAGCACCTCGCAGGGGACAGGGGGTGGAACTGAAGCTTTCTTT. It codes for CASTSQGTGGGTEAFF.

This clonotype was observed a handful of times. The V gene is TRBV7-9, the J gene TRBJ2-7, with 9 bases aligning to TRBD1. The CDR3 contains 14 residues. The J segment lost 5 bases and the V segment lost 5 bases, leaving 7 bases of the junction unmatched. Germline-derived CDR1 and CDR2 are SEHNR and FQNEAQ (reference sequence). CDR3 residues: CASSADRGGDEQYF. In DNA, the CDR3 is TGTGCCAGCAGCGCGGACAGGGGAGGAGACGAGCAGTACTTC.

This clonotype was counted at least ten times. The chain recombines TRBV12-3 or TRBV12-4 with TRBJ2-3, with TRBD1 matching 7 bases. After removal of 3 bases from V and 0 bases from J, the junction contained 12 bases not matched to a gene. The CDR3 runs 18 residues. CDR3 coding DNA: TGTGCCAGCAGTTTGCCGGGACAGCGCCTGACTAGCACAGATACGCAGTATTTT. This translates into CASSLPGQRLTSTDTQYF.